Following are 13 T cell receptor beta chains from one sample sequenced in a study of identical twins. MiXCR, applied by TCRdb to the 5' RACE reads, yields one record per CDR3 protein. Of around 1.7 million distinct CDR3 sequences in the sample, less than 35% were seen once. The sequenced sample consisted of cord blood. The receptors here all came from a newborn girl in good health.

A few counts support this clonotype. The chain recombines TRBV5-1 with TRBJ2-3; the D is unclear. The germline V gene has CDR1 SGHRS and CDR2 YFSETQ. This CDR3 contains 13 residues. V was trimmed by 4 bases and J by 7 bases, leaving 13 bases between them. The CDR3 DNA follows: TGCGCCAGCAGCGAGCCTCCAATAAATACGCAGTATTTT. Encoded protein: CASSEPPINTQYF.

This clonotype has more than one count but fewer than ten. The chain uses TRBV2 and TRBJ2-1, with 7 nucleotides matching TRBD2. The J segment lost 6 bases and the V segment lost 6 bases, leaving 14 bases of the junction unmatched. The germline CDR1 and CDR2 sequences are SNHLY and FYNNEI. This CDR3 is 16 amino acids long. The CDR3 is CASSPNAGDRINEQFF. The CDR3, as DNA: TGTGCCAGCAGCCCAAATGCGGGGGATAGGATCAATGAGCAGTTCTTC.

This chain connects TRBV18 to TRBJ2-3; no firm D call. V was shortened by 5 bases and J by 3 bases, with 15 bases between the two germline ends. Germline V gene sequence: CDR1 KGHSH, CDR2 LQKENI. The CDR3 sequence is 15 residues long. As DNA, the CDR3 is TGTGCCAGCTCAAGCCAGCCCGGTAGGACAGATACGCAGTATTTT. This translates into CASSSQPGRTDTQYF.

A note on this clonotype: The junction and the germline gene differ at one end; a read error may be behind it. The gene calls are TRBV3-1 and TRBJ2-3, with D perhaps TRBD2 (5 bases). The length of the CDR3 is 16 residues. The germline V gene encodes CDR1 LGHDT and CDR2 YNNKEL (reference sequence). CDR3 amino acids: CASSPGIVWSTDRQYF. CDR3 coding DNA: TGTGCCAGCAGCCCGGGAATCGTGTGGAGCACAGATAGGCAGTATTTT.

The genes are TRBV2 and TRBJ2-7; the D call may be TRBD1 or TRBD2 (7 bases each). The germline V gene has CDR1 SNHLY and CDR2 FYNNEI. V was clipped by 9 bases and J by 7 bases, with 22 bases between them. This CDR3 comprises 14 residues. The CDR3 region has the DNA TGTGCCAGTTTGGACAGGAGGGACTACAATGAGCAGTACTTC. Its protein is CASLDRRDYNEQYF. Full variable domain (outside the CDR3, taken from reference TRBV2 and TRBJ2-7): EPEVTQTPSHQVTQMGQEVILRCVPISNHLYFYWYRQILGQKVEFLVSFYNNEISEKSEIFDDQFSVERPDGSNFTLKIRSTKLEDSAMYFCASLDRRDYNEQYFGPGTRLTVT.

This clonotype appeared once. In DNA form, the CDR3 reads TGTGCCAGCAGCTTTACTAGCAGGTGGGGGACTAGCTTCTACAATGAGCAGTACTTC. Its protein product is CASSFTSRWGTSFYNEQYF. The chain has TRBV7-2 and TRBJ2-1, with 9 bases aligning to TRBD2. With the DNA end fitting TRBJ2-7 better, the J assignment may be wrong. This CDR3 spans 19 amino acids. CDR1 is SGHTA, CDR2 FQGNSA, per germline.

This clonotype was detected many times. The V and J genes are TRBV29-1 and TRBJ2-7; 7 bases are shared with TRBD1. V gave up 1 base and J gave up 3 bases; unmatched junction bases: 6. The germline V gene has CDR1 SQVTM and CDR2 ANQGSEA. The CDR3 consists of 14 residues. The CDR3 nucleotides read TGCAGCGTTGAAGTGAGGACAGGCAACTACGAGCAGTACTTC. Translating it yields CSVEVRTGNYEQYF.

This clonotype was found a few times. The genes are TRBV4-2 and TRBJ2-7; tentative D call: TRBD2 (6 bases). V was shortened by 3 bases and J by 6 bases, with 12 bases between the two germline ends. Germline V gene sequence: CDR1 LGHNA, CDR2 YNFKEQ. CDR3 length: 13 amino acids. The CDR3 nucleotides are TGTGCCAGCAGCCAGGCTTGGGGACTCGAGCAGTACTTC. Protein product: CASSQAWGLEQYF.

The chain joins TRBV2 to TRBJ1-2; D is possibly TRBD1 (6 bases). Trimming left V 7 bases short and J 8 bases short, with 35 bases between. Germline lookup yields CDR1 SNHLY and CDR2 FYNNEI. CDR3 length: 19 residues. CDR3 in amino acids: CASNSLRGYGVRGPFGYTF. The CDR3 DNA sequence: TGTGCCAGCAACTCCCTAAGAGGGTACGGGGTCAGGGGCCCTTTCGGCTACACCTTC.

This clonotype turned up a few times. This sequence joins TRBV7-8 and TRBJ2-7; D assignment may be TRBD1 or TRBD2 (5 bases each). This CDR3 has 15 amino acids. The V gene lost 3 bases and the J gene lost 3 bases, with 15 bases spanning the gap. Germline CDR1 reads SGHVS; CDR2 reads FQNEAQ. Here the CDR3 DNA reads TGTGCCAGCAGCTTCGCTTATCGAGGGGACTACGAGCAGTACTTC. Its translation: CASSFAYRGDYEQYF.

DNA for the CDR3: TGTGCCAGCAGTTCGAGCCCGGGACAGACCTACGAGCAGTACTTC. Its translation: CASSSSPGQTYEQYF. V usage is TRBV6-5 and J usage is TRBJ2-7, with 7 bases fitting TRBD1. Germline V gene data show CDR1 as MNHEY and CDR2 as SVGAGI. The V gene end was trimmed by 4 bases and the J gene end by 2 bases; junction bases not matched to a gene: 8. This CDR3 has 15 residues.

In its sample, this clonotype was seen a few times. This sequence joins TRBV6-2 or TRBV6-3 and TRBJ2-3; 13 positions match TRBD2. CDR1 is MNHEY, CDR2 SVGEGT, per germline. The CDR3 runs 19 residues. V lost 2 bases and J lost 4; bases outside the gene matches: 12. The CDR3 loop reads CASSYVGQGLAGAPDTQYF. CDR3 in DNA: TGTGCCAGCAGTTACGTGGGACAAGGACTAGCGGGAGCCCCAGATACGCAGTATTTT.

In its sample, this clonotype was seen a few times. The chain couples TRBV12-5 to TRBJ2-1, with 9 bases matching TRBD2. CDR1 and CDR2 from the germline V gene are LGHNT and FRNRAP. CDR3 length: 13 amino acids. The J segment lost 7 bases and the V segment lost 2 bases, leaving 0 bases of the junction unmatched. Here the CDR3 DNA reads TGTGCTAGTGGTTTGACTAGCGGGAATGAGCAGTTCTTC. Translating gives CASGLTSGNEQFF.